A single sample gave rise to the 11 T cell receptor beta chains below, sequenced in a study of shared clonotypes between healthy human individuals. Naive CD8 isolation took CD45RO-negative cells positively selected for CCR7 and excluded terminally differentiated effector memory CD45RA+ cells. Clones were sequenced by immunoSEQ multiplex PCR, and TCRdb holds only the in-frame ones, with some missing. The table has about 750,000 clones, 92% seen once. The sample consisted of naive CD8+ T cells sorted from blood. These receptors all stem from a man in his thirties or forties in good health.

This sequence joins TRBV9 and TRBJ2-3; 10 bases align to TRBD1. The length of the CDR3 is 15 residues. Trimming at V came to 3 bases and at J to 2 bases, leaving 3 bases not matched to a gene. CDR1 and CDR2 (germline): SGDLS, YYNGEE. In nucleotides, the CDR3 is TGTGCCAGCAGCGGGGGACAGGGGTCCACAGATACGCAGTATTTT. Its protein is CASSGGQGSTDTQYF.

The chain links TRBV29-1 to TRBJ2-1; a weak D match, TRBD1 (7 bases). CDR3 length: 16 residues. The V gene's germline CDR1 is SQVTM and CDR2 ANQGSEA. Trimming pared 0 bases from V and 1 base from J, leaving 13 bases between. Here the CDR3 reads CSVEDQGGFSYNEQFF. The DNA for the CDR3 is TGCAGCGTTGAAGATCAGGGGGGATTTTCCTACAATGAGCAGTTCTTC.

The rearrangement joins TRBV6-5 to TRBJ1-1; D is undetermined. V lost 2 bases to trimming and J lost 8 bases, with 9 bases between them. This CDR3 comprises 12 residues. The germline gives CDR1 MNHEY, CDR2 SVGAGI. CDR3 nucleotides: TGTGCCAGCAGTTACCGGGGAATAGAAGCTTTCTTT. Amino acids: CASSYRGIEAFF.

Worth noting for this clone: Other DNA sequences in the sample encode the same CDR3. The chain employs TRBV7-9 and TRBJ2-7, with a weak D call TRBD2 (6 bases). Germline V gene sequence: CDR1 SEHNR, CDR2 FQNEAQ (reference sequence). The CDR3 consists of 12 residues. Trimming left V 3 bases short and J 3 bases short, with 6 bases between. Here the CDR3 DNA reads TGTGCCAGCAGCTTGGACTACTACGAGCAGTACTTC. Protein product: CASSLDYYEQYF. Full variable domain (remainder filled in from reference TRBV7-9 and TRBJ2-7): DTGVSQNPRHKITKRGQNVTFRCDPISEHNRLYWYRQTLGQGPEFLTYFQNEAQLEKSRLLSDRFSAERPKGSFSTLEIQRTEQGDSAMYLCASSLDYYEQYFGPGTRLTVT.

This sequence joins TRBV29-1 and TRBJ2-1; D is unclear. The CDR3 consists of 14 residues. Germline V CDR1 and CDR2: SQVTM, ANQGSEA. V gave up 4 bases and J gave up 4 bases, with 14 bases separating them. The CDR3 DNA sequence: TGCAGCGTTGTCCCGAGTAGGTATTACAATGAGCAGTTCTTC. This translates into CSVVPSRYYNEQFF.

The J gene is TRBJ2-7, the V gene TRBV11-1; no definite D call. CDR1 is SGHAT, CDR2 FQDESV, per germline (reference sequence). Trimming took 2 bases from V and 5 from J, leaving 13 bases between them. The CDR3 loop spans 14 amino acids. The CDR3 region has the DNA TGTGCCAGCAGCTTATTAACGGGTGCAGACGAGCAGTACTTC. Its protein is CASSLLTGADEQYF.

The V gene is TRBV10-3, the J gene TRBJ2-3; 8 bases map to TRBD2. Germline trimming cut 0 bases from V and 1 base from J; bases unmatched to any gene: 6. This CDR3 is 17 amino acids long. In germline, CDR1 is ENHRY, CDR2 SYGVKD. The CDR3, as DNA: TGTGCCATCAGTGAGTCACGGGCGGGAGGACGCACAGATACGCAGTATTTT. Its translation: CAISESRAGGRTDTQYF.

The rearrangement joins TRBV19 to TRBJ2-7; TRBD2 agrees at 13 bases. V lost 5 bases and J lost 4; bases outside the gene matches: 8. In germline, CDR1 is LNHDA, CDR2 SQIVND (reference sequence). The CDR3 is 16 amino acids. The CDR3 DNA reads TGTGCCAGTAGTCCGGAACCGGGACTAGCGGGATACGAGCAGTACTTC. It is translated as CASSPEPGLAGYEQYF.

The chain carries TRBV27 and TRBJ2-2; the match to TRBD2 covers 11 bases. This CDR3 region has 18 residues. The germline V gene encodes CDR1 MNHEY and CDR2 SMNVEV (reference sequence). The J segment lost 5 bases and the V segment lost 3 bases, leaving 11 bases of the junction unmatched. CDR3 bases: TGTGCCAGCAGTTTGGCCCCAACTAGCGGGAGAAGGACCGGGGAGCTGTTTTTT. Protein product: CASSLAPTSGRRTGELFF.

The chain's CDR3 is CASSAPRASGGNTDTQYF. For the CDR3, the DNA is TGTGCCAGCAGCGCACCCCGGGCTAGCGGGGGTAACACAGATACGCAGTATTTT. The chain links TRBV9 to TRBJ2-3; TRBD2 aligns across 10 bases. The V gene's germline CDR1 is SGDLS and CDR2 YYNGEE. This CDR3 comprises 18 residues. The V and J ends lost 3 bases and 2 bases, in that order; junction bases with no gene match: 12.

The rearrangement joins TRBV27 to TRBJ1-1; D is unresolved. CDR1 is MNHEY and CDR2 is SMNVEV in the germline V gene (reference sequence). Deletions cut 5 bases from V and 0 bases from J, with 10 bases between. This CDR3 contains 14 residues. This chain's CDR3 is CASSVGLMNTEAFF. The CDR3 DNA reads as TGTGCCAGCAGTGTCGGACTTATGAACACTGAAGCTTTCTTT.